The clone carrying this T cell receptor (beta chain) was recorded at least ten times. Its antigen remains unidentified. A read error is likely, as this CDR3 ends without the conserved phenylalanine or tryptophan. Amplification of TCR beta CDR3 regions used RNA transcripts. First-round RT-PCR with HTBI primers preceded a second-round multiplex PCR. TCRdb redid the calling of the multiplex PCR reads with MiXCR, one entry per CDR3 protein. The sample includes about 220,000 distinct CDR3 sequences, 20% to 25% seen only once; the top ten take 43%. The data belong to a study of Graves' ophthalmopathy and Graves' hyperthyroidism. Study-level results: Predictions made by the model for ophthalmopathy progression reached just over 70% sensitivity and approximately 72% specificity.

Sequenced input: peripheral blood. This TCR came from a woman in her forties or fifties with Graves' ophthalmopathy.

As DNA, the CDR3 is TGTGCCAGCAGTTCCCTCGGGAGTTCTAACTATGGCTACACCTCC. It yields the protein CASSSLGSSNYGYTS. The gene calls are TRBV28 and TRBJ1-2; no reliable D call. With 4 bases removed from V and 0 bases from J, the gap between germline ends came to 12 bases. The CDR3 length is 15 residues. Germline V lookup: CDR1 MDHEN, CDR2 SYDVKM.